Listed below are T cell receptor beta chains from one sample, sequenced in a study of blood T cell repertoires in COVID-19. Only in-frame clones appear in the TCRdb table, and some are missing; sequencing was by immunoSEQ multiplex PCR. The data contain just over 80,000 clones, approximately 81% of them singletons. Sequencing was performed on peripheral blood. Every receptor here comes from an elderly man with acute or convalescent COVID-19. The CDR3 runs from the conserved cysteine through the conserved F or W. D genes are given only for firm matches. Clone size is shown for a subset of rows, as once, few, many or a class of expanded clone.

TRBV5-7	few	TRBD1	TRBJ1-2	CASGKGGWGQGTNGYTF	TGTGCCAGCGGCAAAGGAGGGTGGGGACAGGGCACGAATGGCTACACCTTC
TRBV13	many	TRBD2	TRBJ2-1	CASSRSGSSYNEQFF	TGTGCCAGCAGTCGTAGCGGGAGCTCCTACAATGAGCAGTTCTTC
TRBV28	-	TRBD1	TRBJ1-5	CASSSPGQGIGGIKPQHF	TGTGCCAGCAGTTCCCCGGGACAGGGGATTGGGGGCATCAAGCCCCAGCATTTT
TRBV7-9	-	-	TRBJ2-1	CASSVYSSANEQFF	TGTGCCAGCAGCGTATACTCTAGCGCGAATGAGCAGTTCTTC
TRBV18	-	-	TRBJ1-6	CASSPTQGSSYNSPLHF	TGTGCCAGCTCGCCCACGCAGGGGAGCTCCTATAATTCACCCCTCCACTTT
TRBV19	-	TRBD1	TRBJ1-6	CASSGTGNSPLHF	TGTGCCAGTTCCGGGACAGGGAATTCACCCCTCCACTTT
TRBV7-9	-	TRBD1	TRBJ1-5	CASSSDRVVQPQHF	TGTGCCAGCAGCTCAGACAGGGTCGTTCAGCCCCAGCATTTT
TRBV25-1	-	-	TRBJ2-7	CASSESRTAVNEQYF	TGTGCCAGCAGTGAATCCCGGACAGCTGTGAACGAGCAGTACTTC
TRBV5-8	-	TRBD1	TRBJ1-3	CASSSFTLTGGASGNTIYF	TGTGCCAGCAGCTCGTTTACCCTGACAGGGGGCGCATCTGGAAACACCATATATTTT
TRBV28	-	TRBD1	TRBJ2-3	CASSFTGVTDTQYF	TGTGCCAGCAGTTTTACAGGGGTCACAGATACGCAGTATTTT
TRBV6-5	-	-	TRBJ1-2	CASRRETGYGYTF	TGTGCCAGCAGGAGGGAGACAGGCTATGGCTACACCTTC
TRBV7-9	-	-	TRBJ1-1	CASSFEGVNTEAFF	TGTGCCAGCAGCTTTGAGGGGGTGAACACTGAAGCTTTCTTT
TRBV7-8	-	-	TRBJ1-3	CASSPSRGNTIYF	TGTGCCAGCAGCCCGTCTAGGGGAAACACCATATATTTT
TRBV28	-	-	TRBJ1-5	CASLPGNIGPQHF	TGTGCCAGCTTACCCGGGAACATAGGGCCCCAGCATTTT
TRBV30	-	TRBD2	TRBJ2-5	CAWSRGGSKKTQYF	TGTGCCTGGAGTCGGGGCGGGAGTAAAAAGACCCAGTACTTC
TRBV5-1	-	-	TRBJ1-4	CASSPQQGSNEKLFF	TGCGCCAGCAGCCCTCAACAGGGATCTAATGAAAAACTGTTTTTT
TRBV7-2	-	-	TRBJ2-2	CASSLMSDGELFF	TGTGCCAGCAGCTTAATGAGTGACGGGGAGCTGTTTTTT
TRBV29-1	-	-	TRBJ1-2	CSVADSANYGYTF	TGCAGCGTTGCGGACAGTGCTAACTATGGCTACACCTTC
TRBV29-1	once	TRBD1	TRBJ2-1	CSVEAQGKDRHEQFF	TGCAGCGTTGAAGCACAGGGGAAAGATAGGCATGAGCAGTTCTTC
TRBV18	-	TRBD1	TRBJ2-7	CASSPQGARGYEQYF	TGTGCCAGCTCACCTCAGGGGGCGAGGGGCTACGAGCAGTACTTC
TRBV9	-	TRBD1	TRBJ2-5	CASSVMRTGVETQYF	TGTGCCAGCAGCGTAATGAGAACAGGGGTAGAGACCCAGTACTTC
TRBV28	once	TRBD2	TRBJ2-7	CASSLGTSGIYEQYF	TGTGCCAGCAGTTTAGGGACTAGCGGAATTTACGAGCAGTACTTC
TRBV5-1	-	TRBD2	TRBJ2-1	CASSLVPSGRLGNEQFF	TGCGCCAGCAGCTTGGTTCCTAGCGGGAGGCTGGGGAATGAGCAGTTCTTC
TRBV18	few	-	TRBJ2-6	CASSRGPGANVLTF	TGTGCCAGCTCACGGGGGCCTGGGGCCAACGTCCTGACTTTC
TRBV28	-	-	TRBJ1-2	CASSLDLRHGGGYGYTF	TGTGCCAGCAGTTTAGATCTTCGACACGGAGGTGGCTATGGCTACACCTTC
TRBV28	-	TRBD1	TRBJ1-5	CASSYGTGVLWNQPQHF	TGTGCCAGCAGTTATGGGACAGGGGTTTTGTGGAATCAGCCCCAGCATTTT
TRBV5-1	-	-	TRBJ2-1	CASEQGTTGNEQFF	TGCGCCAGCGAACAGGGTACTACGGGCAATGAGCAGTTCTTC
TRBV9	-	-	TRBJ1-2	CASSAQTTQLYGYTF	TGTGCCAGCAGCGCCCAAACGACACAGCTCTATGGCTACACCTTC
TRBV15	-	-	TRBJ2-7	CATSRDRTALTYEQYF	TGTGCCACCAGCAGAGATAGGACAGCGTTAACCTACGAGCAGTACTTC
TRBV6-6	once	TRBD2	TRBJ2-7	CASSPGLAGGYEQYF	TGTGCCAGCAGCCCAGGACTAGCGGGAGGCTACGAGCAGTACTTC
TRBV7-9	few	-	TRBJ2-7	CASSLAFSEQYF	TGTGCCAGCAGCTTAGCGTTCTCCGAGCAGTACTTC
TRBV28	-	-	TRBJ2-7	CASSGPGTRSYEQYF	TGTGCCAGCAGTGGTCCCGGGACACGCTCCTACGAGCAGTACTTC
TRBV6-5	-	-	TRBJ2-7	CASRGQGNYEQYF	TGTGCCAGCAGAGGGCAGGGAAACTACGAGCAGTACTTC
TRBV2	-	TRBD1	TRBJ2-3	CASSRQGAGDTQYF	TGTGCCAGCAGCCGACAGGGGGCAGGGGATACGCAGTATTTT
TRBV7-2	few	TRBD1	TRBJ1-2	CASSMTGDHGYTF	TGTGCCAGCAGCATGACAGGGGATCATGGCTACACCTTC
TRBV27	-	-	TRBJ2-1	CASSPTDWIYNEQFF	TGTGCCAGCAGTCCCACGGACTGGATCTACAATGAGCAGTTCTTC
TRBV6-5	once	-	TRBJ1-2	CASSNQQGTRYGYTF	TGTGCCAGCAGTAATCAACAGGGAACCCGATATGGCTACACCTTC
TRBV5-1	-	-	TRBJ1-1	CASSFQGGTEAFF	TGCGCCAGCAGCTTCCAGGGAGGGACTGAAGCTTTCTTT
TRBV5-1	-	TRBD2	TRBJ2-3	CASSLGLAGWSDTQYF	TGCGCCAGCAGCTTGGGCTTAGCGGGGTGGTCGGATACGCAGTATTTT
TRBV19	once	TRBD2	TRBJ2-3	CASSIGGRTDTQYF	TGTGCCAGTAGTATCGGCGGGAGGACAGATACGCAGTATTTT
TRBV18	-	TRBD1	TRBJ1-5	CASSRQGDQPQHF	TGTGCCAGCTCACGACAGGGTGATCAGCCCCAGCATTTT
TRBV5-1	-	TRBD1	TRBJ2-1	CASSPPQGARQFF	TGCGCCAGCAGCCCGCCGCAGGGGGCGAGGCAGTTCTTC
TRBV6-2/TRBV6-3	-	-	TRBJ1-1	CASSYSKGEIPTEAFF	TGTGCCAGCAGTTACTCGAAGGGGGAAATCCCGACTGAAGCTTTCTTT
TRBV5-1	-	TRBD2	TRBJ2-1	CASSLALTSGSYNEQFF	TGCGCCAGCAGCTTGGCCCTGACTAGCGGATCCTACAATGAGCAGTTCTTC
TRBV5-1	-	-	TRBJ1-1	CASSLVGMLGRVTFF	TGCGCCAGCAGCTTGGTGGGGATGTTGGGGCGAGTAACTTTCTTT
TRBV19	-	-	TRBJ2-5	CASSSNSGPQETQYF	TGTGCCAGTAGTAGTAATAGCGGACCCCAAGAGACCCAGTACTTC
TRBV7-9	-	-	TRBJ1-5	CASSLGHNNQPQHF	TGTGCCAGCAGCTTGGGACACAATAATCAGCCCCAGCATTTT
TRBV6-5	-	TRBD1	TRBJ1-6	CASSYLGQGGSPLHF	TGTGCCAGCAGTTACTTGGGACAGGGAGGTTCACCCCTCCACTTT
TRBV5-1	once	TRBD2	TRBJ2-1	CASSSKSGRTGNEQFF	TGCGCCAGCAGCTCCAAGAGCGGGAGAACCGGTAATGAGCAGTTCTTC
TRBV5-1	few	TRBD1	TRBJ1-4	CASSRGPATNEKLFF	TGCGCCAGCAGTAGGGGGCCGGCAACTAATGAAAAACTGTTTTTT
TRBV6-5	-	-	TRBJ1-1	CASTVLSNKNTEAFF	TGTGCCAGCACGGTTCTTAGCAATAAGAACACTGAAGCTTTCTTT
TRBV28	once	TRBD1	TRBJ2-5	CASSTSGTGVRGAQYF	TGTGCCAGCAGTACATCCGGGACAGGGGTCCGGGGGGCCCAGTACTTC
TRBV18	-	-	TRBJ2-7	CASSPRDGASYEQYF	TGTGCCAGCTCACCAAGAGATGGGGCATCCTACGAGCAGTACTTC
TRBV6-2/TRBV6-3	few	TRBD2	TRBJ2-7	CASSSETSGRDEQYF	TGTGCCAGCAGTTCCGAAACTAGCGGGAGGGACGAGCAGTACTTC
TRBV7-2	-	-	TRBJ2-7	CASSLEARRYEQYF	TGTGCCAGCAGCTTAGAAGCTAGACGCTACGAGCAGTACTTC
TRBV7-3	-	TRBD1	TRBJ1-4	CASSLQGGRNEKLFF	TGTGCCAGCAGCTTACAAGGGGGCCGGAATGAAAAACTGTTTTTT
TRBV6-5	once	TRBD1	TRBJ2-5	CASSYRTGGETQYF	TGTGCCAGCAGTTATAGGACAGGGGGGGAGACCCAGTACTTC
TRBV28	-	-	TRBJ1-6	CASSTGSANSPLHF	TGTGCCAGCAGTACAGGGTCCGCTAATTCACCCCTCCACTTT
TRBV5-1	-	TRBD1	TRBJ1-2	CASSLGTATNYGYTF	TGCGCCAGCAGCCTCGGGACAGCAACTAACTATGGCTACACCTTC
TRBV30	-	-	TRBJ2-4	CAWSSGYNLAKNIQYF	TGTGCCTGGAGTTCCGGGTACAATCTAGCCAAAAACATTCAGTACTTC